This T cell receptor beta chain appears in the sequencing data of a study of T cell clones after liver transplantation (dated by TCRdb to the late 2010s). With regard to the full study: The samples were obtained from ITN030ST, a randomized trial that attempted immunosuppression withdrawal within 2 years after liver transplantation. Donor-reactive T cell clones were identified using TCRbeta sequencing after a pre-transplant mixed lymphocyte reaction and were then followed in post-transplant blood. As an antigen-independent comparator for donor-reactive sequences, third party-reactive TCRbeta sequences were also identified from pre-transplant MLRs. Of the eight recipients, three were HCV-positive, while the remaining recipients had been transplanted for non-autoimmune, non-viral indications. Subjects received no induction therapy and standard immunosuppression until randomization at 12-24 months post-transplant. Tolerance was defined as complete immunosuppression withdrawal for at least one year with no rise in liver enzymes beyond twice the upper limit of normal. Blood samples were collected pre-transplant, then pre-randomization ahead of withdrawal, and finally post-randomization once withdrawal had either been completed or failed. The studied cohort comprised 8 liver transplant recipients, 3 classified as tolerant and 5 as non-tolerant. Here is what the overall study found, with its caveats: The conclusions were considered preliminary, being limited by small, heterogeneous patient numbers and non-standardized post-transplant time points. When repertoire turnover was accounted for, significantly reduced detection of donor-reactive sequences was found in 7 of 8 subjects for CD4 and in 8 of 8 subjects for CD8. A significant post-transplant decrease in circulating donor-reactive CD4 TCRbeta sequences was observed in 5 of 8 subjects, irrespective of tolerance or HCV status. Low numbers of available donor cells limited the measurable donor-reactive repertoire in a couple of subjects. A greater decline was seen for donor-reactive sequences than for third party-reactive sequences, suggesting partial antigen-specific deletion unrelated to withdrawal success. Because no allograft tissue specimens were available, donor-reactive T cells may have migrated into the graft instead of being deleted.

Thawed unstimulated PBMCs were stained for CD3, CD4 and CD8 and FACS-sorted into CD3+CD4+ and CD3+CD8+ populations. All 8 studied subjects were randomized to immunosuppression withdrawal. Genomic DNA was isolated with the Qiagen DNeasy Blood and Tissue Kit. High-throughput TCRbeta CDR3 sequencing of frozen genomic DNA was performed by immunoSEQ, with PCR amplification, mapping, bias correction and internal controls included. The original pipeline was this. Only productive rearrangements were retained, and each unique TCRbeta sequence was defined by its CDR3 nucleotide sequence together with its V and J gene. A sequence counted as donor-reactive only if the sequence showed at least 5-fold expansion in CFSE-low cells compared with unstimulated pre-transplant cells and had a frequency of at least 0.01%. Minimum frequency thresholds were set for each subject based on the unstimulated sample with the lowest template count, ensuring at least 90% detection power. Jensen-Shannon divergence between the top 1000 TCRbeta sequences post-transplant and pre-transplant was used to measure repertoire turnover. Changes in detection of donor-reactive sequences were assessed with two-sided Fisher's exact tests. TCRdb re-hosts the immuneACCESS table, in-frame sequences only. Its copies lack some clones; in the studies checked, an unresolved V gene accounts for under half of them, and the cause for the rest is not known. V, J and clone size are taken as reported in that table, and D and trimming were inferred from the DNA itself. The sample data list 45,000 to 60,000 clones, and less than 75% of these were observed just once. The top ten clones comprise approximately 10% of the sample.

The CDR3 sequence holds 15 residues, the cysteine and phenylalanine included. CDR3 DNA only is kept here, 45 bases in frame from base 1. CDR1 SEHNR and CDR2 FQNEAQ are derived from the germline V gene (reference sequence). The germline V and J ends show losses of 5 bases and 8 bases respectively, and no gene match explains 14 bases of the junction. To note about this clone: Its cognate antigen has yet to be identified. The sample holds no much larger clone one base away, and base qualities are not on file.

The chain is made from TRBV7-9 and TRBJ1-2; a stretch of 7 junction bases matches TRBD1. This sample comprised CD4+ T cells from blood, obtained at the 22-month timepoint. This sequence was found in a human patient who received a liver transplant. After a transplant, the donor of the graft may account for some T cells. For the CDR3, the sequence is CASSPTREGARGYTF. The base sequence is TGTGCCAGCAGCCCAACGAGGGAGGGGGCGCGAGGCTACACCTTC.